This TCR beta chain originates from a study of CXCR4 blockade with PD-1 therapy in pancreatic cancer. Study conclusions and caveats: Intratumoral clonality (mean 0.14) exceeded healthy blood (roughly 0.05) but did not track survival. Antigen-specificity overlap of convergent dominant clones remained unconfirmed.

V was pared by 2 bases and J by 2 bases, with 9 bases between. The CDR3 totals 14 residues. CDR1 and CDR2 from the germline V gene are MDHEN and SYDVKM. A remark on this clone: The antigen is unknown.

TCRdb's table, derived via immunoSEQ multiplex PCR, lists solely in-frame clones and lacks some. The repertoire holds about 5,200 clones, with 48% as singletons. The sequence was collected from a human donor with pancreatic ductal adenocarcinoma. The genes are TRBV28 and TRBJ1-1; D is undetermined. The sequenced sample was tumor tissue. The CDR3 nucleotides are TGTGCCAGCAGTTTAGTAGAGGATAACACTGAAGCTTTCTTT. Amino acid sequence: CASSLVEDNTEAFF.